The rows below give T cell receptor beta chains drawn from one sample of a study of cytomegalovirus exposure and HLA in healthy donors. Sequencing used immunoSEQ multiplex PCR; TCRdb keeps in-frame clones, though not all of them. The table lists approximately 130,000 clones, under 85% of them singletons. Sequencing was carried out using PBMCs. Receptors originate from a man between 18 and 29 years old in good health and CMV-seropositive. The CDR3 runs from the conserved cysteine through the conserved F or W. D genes are given only for firm matches. Size is omitted from some rows. Given values are once, few, many or a class for expanded clones.

j_call,clone_size,d_call,v_call,cdr3_nt,cdr3_aa
TRBJ2-7,few,NA,TRBV18,TGTGCCAGCTCACCAAAGGAGACAGGACCCTACGAGCAGTACTTC,CASSPKETGPYEQYF
TRBJ2-2,NA,TRBD1,TRBV15,TGTGCCACCAGCCCGGACAGGGTCACCGGGGAGCTGTTTTTT,CATSPDRVTGELFF
TRBJ2-2,few,NA,TRBV6-6,TGTGCCAGCATAGGAGTCCGGGTCACCGGGGAGCTGTTTTTT,CASIGVRVTGELFF
TRBJ1-1,NA,TRBD1,TRBV19,TGTGCCACATCCACAGGGGGAGGCACTGAAGCTTTCTTT,CATSTGGGTEAFF
TRBJ2-7,few,TRBD1,TRBV10-3,TGTGCCATCAGTTGGACGGGACAGGGGCCCTACGAGCAGTACTTC,CAISWTGQGPYEQYF
TRBJ2-7,NA,NA,TRBV27,TGTGCCAGCAGTTTAGACCCACAGTCCTACGAGCAGTACTTC,CASSLDPQSYEQYF
TRBJ2-2,NA,NA,TRBV19,TGTGCCAGTAGTACCTTGACCTCTGCGGGCACCGGGGAGCTGTTTTTT,CASSTLTSAGTGELFF
TRBJ1-1,once,NA,TRBV4-2,TGTGCCAGCAGCCAAGATAGATACACTGAAGCTTTCTTT,CASSQDRYTEAFF
TRBJ2-7,NA,TRBD2,TRBV7-8,TGTGCCAGCAGCTTAGAAATGGCTAGCGGGAGGTTCTCCTACGAGCAGTACTTC,CASSLEMASGRFSYEQYF
TRBJ2-7,once,NA,TRBV10-3,TGTGCCATCCTCCCGGGACAAGGAGGAGAGCAGTACTTC,CAILPGQGGEQYF
TRBJ2-5,few,NA,TRBV7-9,TGTGCCAGCAGCTTAGCTGGGGAAGAGGGTGGAGAGACCCAGTACTTC,CASSLAGEEGGETQYF
TRBJ1-1,NA,NA,TRBV27,TGTGCCAGCAGTTTATCGGGAGTACGCACTGAAGCTTTCTTT,CASSLSGVRTEAFF
TRBJ2-2,NA,TRBD2,TRBV11-3,TGTGCCAGCAGCGACGCCCCGGGAGGGAGTGGCACCGGGGAGCTGTTTTTT,CASSDAPGGSGTGELFF
TRBJ2-1,few,NA,TRBV27,TGTGCCAGCAGGGGAGCGGTCTATGAGCAGTTCTTC,CASRGAVYEQFF
TRBJ2-5,NA,NA,TRBV5-1,TGCGCCAGCAGCAACTCGGGACTTTCCCCTGGGGAGCAGTACTTC,CASSNSGLSPGEQYF
TRBJ1-5,NA,TRBD1,TRBV28,TGTGCCAGCAGTTTCCGACAGGGGAAGCAGCCCCAGCATTTT,CASSFRQGKQPQHF
TRBJ1-5,NA,NA,TRBV30,TGTGCCTGGAGCTTACAGGGCGCAAGCCAGCCCCAGCATTTT,CAWSLQGASQPQHF
TRBJ2-7,NA,NA,TRBV5-8,TGTGCCAGCGGCCAGTTCTACGAGCAGTACTTC,CASGQFYEQYF
TRBJ2-4,NA,TRBD1,TRBV6-5,TGTGCCAGCGCGACTCAGGGGGCTAGAAACATTCAGTACTTC,CASATQGARNIQYF
TRBJ2-2,NA,NA,TRBV27,TGTGCCAGCAGTTTATCGGGCCAGTTAAACACCGGGGAGCTGTTTTTT,CASSLSGQLNTGELFF
TRBJ2-1,once,TRBD2,TRBV2,TGTGCCAGCAGTTCAGGGACTAGCGGGAGCGTCCATGAGCAGTTCTTC,CASSSGTSGSVHEQFF
TRBJ2-5,NA,TRBD2,TRBV7-6,TGTGCCAGCAGCTTAGCGGAGGCTAGCGGGGGGGAAGAGACCCAGTACTTC,CASSLAEASGGEETQYF
TRBJ1-5,once,TRBD1,TRBV4-1,TGCGCCAGCAGCTCGGGACAGGACCTTAGACAGCCCCAGCATTTT,CASSSGQDLRQPQHF
TRBJ2-5,few,TRBD2,TRBV19,TGTGCCAGTAGTATAGATCTTGGCGGGGGGTCCCAAGAGACCCAGTACTTC,CASSIDLGGGSQETQYF
TRBJ2-3,NA,TRBD2,TRBV5-5,TGTGCCAGCAGCTTGGCCGGGGGGGTGGGAGATACGCAGTATTTT,CASSLAGGVGDTQYF
TRBJ2-7,NA,TRBD1,TRBV25-1,TGTGCCGGCAGTCCCACGGGACAGGGTCGCCACGAGCAGTACTTC,CAGSPTGQGRHEQYF
TRBJ2-4,few,NA,TRBV6-5,TGTGCCAGCACCCCCTTCAGGGGATCAAACATTCAGTACTTC,CASTPFRGSNIQYF
TRBJ2-1,NA,TRBD1,TRBV30,TGTGCCTGGAGCCGAGGACAGGTACGGGGCAATGAGCAGTTCTTC,CAWSRGQVRGNEQFF
TRBJ2-7,few,TRBD1,TRBV5-1,TGCGCCAGCAGCTTGCAGGACAGGGGCGACGAGCAGTACTTC,CASSLQDRGDEQYF
TRBJ2-5,NA,TRBD1,TRBV5-5,TGTGCCAGCAGATACACAGGGGGCTGGCAAGAGACCCAGTACTTC,CASRYTGGWQETQYF
TRBJ1-5,few,NA,TRBV21-1,TGTGCCAGCAGCATTGGCAGGCGCAATCAGCCCCAGCATTTT,CASSIGRRNQPQHF
TRBJ2-7,NA,TRBD1,TRBV28,TGTGCCAGCAGTGAGACGACAGGGAAATCCACCTACGAGCAGTACTTC,CASSETTGKSTYEQYF
TRBJ2-1,NA,TRBD2,TRBV6-6,TGTGCCAGCAGTTACTCGGGGCTAGCGGGAGTCAATGAGCAGTTCTTC,CASSYSGLAGVNEQFF
TRBJ2-5,few,TRBD1,TRBV27,TGTGCCAGCAGTGGGACAGGGGAAGAGACCCAGTACTTC,CASSGTGEETQYF
TRBJ2-2,once,NA,TRBV5-8,TGTGCCAGCAGCCCACAGGGATTGGGGGAGCTGTTTTTT,CASSPQGLGELFF
TRBJ2-3,NA,TRBD2,TRBV9,TGTGCCAGCAGCGGAAGGACTAGCGGTAGCACAGATACGCAGTATTTT,CASSGRTSGSTDTQYF
TRBJ2-3,few,NA,TRBV30,TGTGCCTGGAGTGTAAGCCCGGGGGGCGAAGCAGATACGCAGTATTTT,CAWSVSPGGEADTQYF
TRBJ1-5,NA,TRBD1,TRBV5-4,TGTGCCAGCAGACCGGACAGGCGACTCGCGCCCCAGCATTTT,CASRPDRRLAPQHF
TRBJ2-2,NA,NA,TRBV30,TGTGCCTGGAATGTGGTAGCGAGGACCGGGGAGCTGTTTTTT,CAWNVVARTGELFF
TRBJ1-5,once,NA,TRBV7-8,TGTGCCAGCAGTTGGGACTTCTTTATGGCCCAGCATTTT,CASSWDFFMAQHF
TRBJ1-6,NA,NA,TRBV6-6,TGTGCCAGCAGTTACTCGACAGAGAATTTACCCCTCCACTTT,CASSYSTENLPLHF
TRBJ1-5,NA,NA,TRBV21-1,TGTGCCAGCAGCACCCGGCCGGCGAGCAGAGCGAGCAATCAGCCCCAGCATTTT,CASSTRPASRASNQPQHF
TRBJ2-1,NA,TRBD2,TRBV7-3,TGTGCCAGCAGCTTTAACCCCCTAGCGGAAAAATACAATGAGCAGTTCTTC,CASSFNPLAEKYNEQFF
TRBJ1-1,NA,NA,TRBV6-5,TGTGCCAGCAGTTCATTTTTGGGGGCTTGGACTGAAGCTTTCTTT,CASSSFLGAWTEAFF
TRBJ2-7,NA,TRBD1,TRBV19,TGTGCCAGTAGCCCCGGGCGGGACAGGGGCGAGCAGTACTTC,CASSPGRDRGEQYF
TRBJ2-1,NA,TRBD2,TRBV27,TGTGCCAGCAGTCTAGGCCCACTAGCGTTCTACAATGAGCAGTTCTTC,CASSLGPLAFYNEQFF
TRBJ1-2,NA,TRBD1,TRBV27,TGTGCCAGCAGTCCCCAGGGGGGTGGCTACACCTTC,CASSPQGGGYTF
TRBJ2-3,NA,NA,TRBV6-5,TGTGCCGCTCATCGAGGGTATACGCAGTATTTT,CAAHRGYTQYF
TRBJ2-1,NA,TRBD1,TRBV25-1,TGTGCCAGCAGTGAACGGGACAGGGTATTCAATGAGCAGTTCTTC,CASSERDRVFNEQFF
TRBJ1-5,NA,TRBD1,TRBV4-1,TGCGCCAGCAGCCAACCCCTAAGGACAGGGGGCAAGAATCAGCCCCAGCATTTT,CASSQPLRTGGKNQPQHF
TRBJ2-2,NA,TRBD2,TRBV5-1,TGCGCCAGCCGCCCCCCGTCGGCGGGAGAGAACACCGGGGAGCTGTTTTTT,CASRPPSAGENTGELFF
TRBJ2-4,once,TRBD2,TRBV29-1,TGCAGCGTTGAGTGGGCGGGGGGGTGGAACATTCAGTACTTC,CSVEWAGGWNIQYF
TRBJ2-2,NA,TRBD2,TRBV25-1,TGTGCCAGCAGTGAATTAGGTCTAGCGGGAACGAACACCGGGGAGCTGTTTTTT,CASSELGLAGTNTGELFF
TRBJ1-2,NA,TRBD1,TRBV9,TGTGCCAGCAGCATCGGCCCAAGACAGGGCACCCGTAACTATGGCTACACCTTC,CASSIGPRQGTRNYGYTF
TRBJ1-2,NA,TRBD1,TRBV7-9,TGTGCCAGCAGCTTAGCGGAGGGGGCGGCTGGTGGCTACACCTTC,CASSLAEGAAGGYTF
TRBJ2-7,NA,NA,TRBV5-4,TGTGCCAGCAGCTTGGCCAGCACTCCCCGACAGGCTGCCGAGCAGTACTTC,CASSLASTPRQAAEQYF